This T cell receptor beta chain was identified in a study of cytomegalovirus exposure and HLA in healthy donors. Both 60 Vbeta primers and 13 Jbeta primers went into the PCR. As processed by the authors: About 11 million of the roughly 80 million unique TCR beta chains counted in a later analysis were shared. Clones were sequenced by immunoSEQ multiplex PCR, and TCRdb holds only the in-frame ones, with some missing. D and trimming come from the DNA, and the V and J calls and clone size come from that table. The sample comprises about 200,000 clones, around three quarters of which are singletons, and approximately 2% rests with the top ten. This CDR3 has 13 amino acids. The germline V gene encodes CDR1 MNHEY and CDR2 SMNVEV (reference sequence). V was clipped by 6 bases and J by 4 bases, with 12 bases between them. Overall study results and limits: Further analysis, carried out later, found HLA-associated TCR beta chains more clonally expanded than equally common other chains. Later on, a genetic analysis was performed. It linked a missense variant in DCLRE1C with V- and J-gene trimming of TCR beta. The authors enumerated 180 or so TCR beta chains as linked to cytomegalovirus.

As to this clone: Antigen: not known.

This sequence originates from a man aged 25 to 40 in good health and CMV-seronegative. This sequence joins TRBV27 and TRBJ1-2; D is possibly TRBD1 (5 bases). Sequences were obtained from PBMCs. CDR3 sequence reads: CASRARGPYGYTF. Written as DNA, the CDR3 is TGTGCCAGCAGGGCTAGGGGCCCCTATGGCTACACCTTC.